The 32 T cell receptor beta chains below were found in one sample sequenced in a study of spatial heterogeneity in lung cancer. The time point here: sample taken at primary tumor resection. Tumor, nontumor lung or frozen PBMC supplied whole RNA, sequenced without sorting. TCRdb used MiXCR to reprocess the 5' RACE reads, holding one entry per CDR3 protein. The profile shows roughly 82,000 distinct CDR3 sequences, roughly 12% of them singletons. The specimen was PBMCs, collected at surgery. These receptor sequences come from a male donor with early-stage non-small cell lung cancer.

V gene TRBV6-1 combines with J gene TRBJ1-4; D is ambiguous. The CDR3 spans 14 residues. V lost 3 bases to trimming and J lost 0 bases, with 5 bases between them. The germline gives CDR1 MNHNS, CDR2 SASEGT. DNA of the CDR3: TGTGCCAGCAGTGAGACCTCAACTAATGAAAAACTGTTTTTT. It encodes CASSETSTNEKLFF.

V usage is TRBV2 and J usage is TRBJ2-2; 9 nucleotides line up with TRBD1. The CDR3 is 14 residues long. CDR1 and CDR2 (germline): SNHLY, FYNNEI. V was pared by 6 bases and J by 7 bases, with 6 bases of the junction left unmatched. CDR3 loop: CASSKGQGIGELFF. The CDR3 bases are TGTGCCAGCAGCAAGGGACAGGGAATCGGGGAGCTGTTTTTT.

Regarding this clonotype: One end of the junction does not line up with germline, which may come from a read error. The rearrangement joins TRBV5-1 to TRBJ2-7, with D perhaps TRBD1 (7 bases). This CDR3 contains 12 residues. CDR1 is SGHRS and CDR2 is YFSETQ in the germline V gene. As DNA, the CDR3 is TGCACCAGCAGCATAAGGACAGGAGGGGAGATCTTC. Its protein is CTSSIRTGGEIF.

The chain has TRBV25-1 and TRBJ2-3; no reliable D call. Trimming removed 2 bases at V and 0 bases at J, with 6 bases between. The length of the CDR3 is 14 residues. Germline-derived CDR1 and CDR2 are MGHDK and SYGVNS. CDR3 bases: TGTGCCAGCAGTGAAGGATCTAGCACAGATACGCAGTATTTT. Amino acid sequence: CASSEGSSTDTQYF.

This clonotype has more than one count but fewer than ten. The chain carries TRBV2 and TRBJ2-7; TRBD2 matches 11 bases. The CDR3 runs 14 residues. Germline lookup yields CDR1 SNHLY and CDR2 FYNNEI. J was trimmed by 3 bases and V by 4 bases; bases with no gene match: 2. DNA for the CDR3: TGTGCCAGCAGTGCTAGCGGGGGGCGCTACGAGCAGTACTTC. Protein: CASSASGGRYEQYF. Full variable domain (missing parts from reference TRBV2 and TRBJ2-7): EPEVTQTPSHQVTQMGQEVILRCVPISNHLYFYWYRQILGQKVEFLVSFYNNEISEKSEIFDDQFSVERPDGSNFTLKIRSTKLEDSAMYFCASSASGGRYEQYFGPGTRLTVT.

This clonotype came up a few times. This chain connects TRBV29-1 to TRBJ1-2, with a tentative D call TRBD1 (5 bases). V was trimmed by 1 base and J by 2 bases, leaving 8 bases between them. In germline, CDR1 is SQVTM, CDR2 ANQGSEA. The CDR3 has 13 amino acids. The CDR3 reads CSVEVRANYGYTF. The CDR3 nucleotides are TGCAGCGTTGAAGTCAGGGCCAACTATGGCTACACCTTC.

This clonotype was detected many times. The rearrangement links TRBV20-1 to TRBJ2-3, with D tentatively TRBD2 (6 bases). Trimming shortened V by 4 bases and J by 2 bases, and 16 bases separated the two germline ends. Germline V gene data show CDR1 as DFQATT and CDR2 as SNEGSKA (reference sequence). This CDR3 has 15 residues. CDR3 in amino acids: CSANFGAGPTDTQYF. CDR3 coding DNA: TGCAGTGCTAATTTTGGAGCGGGCCCCACAGATACGCAGTATTTT.

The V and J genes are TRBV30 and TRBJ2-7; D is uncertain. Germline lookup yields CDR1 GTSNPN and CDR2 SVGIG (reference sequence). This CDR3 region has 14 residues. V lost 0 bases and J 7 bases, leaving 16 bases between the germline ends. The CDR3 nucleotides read TGTGCCTGGAGTGTAACGACCGCCACCTCGGAGCAGTACTTC. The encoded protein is CAWSVTTATSEQYF.

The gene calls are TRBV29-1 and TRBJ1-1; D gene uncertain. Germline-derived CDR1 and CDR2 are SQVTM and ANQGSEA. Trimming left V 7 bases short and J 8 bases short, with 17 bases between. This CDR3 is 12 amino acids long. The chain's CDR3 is CSGLGQAFEAFF. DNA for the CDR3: TGCAGCGGACTGGGCCAGGCCTTCGAAGCTTTCTTT. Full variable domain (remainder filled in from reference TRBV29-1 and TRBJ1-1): SAVISQKPSRDICQRGTSLTIQCQVDSQVTMMFWYRQQPGQSLTLIATANQGSEATYESGFVIDKFPISRPNLTFSTLTVSNMSPEDSSIYLCSGLGQAFEAFFGQGTRLTVV.

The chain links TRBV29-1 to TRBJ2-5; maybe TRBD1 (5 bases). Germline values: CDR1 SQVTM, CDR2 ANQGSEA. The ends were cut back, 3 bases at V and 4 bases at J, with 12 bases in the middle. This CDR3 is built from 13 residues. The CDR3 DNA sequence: TGCAGCGTTGAGGAAGGGGCAGGAGAGACCCAGTACTTC. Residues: CSVEEGAGETQYF.

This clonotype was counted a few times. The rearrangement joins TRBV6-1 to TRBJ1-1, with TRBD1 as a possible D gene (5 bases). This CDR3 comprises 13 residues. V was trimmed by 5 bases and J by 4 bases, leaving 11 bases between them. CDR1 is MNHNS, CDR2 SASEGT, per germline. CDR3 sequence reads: CASSKGQGTEAFF. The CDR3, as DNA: TGTGCCAGCAGTAAGGGGCAAGGCACTGAAGCTTTCTTT.

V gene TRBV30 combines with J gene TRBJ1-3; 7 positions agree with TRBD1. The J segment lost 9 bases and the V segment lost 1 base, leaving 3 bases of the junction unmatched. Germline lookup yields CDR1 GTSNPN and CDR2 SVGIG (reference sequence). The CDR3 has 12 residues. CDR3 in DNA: TGTGCCTGGAGTGGACAGGGAGGCACCATATATTTT. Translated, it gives CAWSGQGGTIYF.

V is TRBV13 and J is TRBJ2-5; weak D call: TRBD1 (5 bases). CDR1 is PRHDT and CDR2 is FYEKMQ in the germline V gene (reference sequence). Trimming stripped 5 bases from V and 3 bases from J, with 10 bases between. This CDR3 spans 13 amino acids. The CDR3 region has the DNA TGTGCCAGCAGCGGAAGGGGCAAAGAGACCCAGTACTTC. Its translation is CASSGRGKETQYF.

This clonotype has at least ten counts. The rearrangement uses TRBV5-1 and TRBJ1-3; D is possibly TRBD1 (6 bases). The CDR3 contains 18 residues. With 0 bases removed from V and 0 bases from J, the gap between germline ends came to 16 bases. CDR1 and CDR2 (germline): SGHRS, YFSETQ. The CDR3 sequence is CASSLEAPGVTSGNTIYF. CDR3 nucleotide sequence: TGCGCCAGCAGCTTGGAGGCGCCAGGGGTAACCTCTGGAAACACCATATATTTT.

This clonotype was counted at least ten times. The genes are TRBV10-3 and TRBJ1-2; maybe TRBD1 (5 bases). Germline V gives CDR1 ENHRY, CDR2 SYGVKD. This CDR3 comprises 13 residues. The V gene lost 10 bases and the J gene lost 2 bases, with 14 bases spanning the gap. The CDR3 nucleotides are TGTGCCACGGACGGGACGGCCAACTATGGCTACACCTTC. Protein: CATDGTANYGYTF.

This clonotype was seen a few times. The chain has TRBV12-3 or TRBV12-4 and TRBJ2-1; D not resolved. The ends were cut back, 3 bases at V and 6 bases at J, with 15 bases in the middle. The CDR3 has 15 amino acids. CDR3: CASSLSIRTRNEQFF. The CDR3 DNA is TGTGCCAGCAGTTTGTCGATACGAACCCGCAATGAGCAGTTCTTC.

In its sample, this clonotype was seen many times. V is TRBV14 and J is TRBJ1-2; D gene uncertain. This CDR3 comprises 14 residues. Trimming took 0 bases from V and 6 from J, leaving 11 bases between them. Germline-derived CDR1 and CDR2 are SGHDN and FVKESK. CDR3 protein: CASSQDPLINGYTF. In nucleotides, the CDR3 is TGTGCCAGCAGCCAAGACCCCCTCATCAATGGCTACACCTTC. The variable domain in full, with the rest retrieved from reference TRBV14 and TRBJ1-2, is EAGVTQFPSHSVIEKGQTVTLRCDPISGHDNLYWYRRVMGKEIKFLLHFVKESKQDESGMPNNRFLAERTGGTYSTLKVQPAELEDSGVYFCASSQDPLINGYTFGSGTRLTVV.

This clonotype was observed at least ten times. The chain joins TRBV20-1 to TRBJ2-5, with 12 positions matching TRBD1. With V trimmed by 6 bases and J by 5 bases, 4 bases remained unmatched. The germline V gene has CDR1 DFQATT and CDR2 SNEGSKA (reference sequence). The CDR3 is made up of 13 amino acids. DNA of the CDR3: TGCAGTGCATCGGGACAGGGGGCGGAGACCCAGTACTTC. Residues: CSASGQGAETQYF.

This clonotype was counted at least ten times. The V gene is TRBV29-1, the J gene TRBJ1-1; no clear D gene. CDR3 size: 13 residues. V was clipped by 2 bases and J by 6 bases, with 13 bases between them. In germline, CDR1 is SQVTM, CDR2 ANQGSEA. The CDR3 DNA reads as TGCAGCGTTGAATCGGGCAGGCCATCTGAAGCTTTCTTT. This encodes CSVESGRPSEAFF. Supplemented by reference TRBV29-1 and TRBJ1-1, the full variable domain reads SAVISQKPSRDICQRGTSLTIQCQVDSQVTMMFWYRQQPGQSLTLIATANQGSEATYESGFVIDKFPISRPNLTFSTLTVSNMSPEDSSIYLCSVESGRPSEAFFGQGTRLTVV.

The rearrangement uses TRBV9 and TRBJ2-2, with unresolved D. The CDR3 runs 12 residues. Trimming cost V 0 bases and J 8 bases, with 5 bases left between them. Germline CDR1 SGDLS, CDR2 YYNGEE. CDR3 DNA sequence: TGTGCCAGCAGCGTAGAACCTGGGGAGCTGTTTTTT. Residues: CASSVEPGELFF.

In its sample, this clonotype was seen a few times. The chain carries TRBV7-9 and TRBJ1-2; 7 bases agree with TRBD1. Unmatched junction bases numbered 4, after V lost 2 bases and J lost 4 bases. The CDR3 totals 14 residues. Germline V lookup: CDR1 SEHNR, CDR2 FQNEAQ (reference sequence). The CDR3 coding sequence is TGTGCCAGCAGCTTAACGGACAGGTCCTATGGCTACACCTTC. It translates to CASSLTDRSYGYTF.

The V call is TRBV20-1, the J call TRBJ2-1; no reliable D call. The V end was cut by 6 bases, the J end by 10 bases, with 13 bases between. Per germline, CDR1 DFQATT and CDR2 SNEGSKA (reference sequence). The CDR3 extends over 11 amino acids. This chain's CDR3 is CSAMPWPEQFF. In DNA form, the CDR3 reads TGCAGTGCGATGCCCTGGCCAGAGCAGTTCTTC.

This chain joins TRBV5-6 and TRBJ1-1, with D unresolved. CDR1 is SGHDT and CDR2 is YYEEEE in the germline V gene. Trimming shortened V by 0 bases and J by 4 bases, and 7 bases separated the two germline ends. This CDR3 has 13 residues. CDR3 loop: CASSLALGTEAFF. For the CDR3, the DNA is TGTGCCAGCAGCTTGGCTTTGGGCACTGAAGCTTTCTTT. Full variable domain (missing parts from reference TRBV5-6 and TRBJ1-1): DAGVTQSPTHLIKTRGQQVTLRCSPKSGHDTVSWYQQALGQGPQFIFQYYEEEERQRGNFPDRFSGHQFPNYSSELNVNALLLGDSALYLCASSLALGTEAFFGQGTRLTVV.

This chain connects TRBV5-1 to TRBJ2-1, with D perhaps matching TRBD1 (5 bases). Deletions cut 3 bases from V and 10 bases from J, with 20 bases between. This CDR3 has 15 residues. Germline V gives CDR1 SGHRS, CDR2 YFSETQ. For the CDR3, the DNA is TGCGCCAGCAGCTCCGATCGTTTAGAAAGGGGAGAGCAGTTCTTC. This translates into CASSSDRLERGEQFF.

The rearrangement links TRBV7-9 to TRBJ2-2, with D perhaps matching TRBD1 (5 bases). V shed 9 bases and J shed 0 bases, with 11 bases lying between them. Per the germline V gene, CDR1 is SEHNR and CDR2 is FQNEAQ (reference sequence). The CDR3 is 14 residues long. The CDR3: CASPQGPNTGELFF. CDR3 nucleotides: TGTGCCAGTCCTCAGGGCCCGAACACCGGGGAGCTGTTTTTT.

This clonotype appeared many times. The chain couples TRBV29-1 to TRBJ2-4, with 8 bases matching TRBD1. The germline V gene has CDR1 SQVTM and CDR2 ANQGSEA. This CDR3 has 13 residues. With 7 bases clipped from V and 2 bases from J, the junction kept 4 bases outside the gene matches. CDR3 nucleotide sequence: TGCAGCGGACAGGGGTCAACCAAAAACATTCAGTACTTC. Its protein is CSGQGSTKNIQYF.

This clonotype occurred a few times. CDR3 in DNA: TGTGCCAGCAGCCAAGATGGGGCCTACCTCAATGAGCAGTTCTTC. It yields the protein CASSQDGAYLNEQFF. The J gene is TRBJ2-1, the V gene TRBV3-1, with D perhaps TRBD1 (5 bases). This CDR3 contains 15 residues. Germline-derived CDR1 and CDR2 are LGHDT and YNNKEL (reference sequence). Trimming shortened V by 0 bases and J by 6 bases, and 12 bases separated the two germline ends.

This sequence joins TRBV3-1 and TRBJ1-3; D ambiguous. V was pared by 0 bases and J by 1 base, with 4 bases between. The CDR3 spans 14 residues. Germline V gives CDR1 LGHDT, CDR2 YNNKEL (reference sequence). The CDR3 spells CASSQEGSGNTIYF. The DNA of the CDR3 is TGTGCCAGCAGCCAAGAGGGATCTGGAAACACCATATATTTT.

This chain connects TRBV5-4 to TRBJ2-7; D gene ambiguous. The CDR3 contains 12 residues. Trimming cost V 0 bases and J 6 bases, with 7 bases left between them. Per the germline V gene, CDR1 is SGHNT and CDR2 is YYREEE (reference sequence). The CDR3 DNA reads TGTGCCAGCAGCTTGGTTGGGTCCGAGCAGTACTTC. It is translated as CASSLVGSEQYF.

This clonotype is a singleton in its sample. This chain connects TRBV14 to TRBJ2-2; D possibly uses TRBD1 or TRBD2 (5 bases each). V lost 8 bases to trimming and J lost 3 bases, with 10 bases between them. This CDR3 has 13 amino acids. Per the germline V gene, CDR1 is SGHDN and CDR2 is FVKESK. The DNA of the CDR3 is TGTGCCAGCTCGGGACCCCACACCGGGGAGCTGTTTTTT. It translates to CASSGPHTGELFF.

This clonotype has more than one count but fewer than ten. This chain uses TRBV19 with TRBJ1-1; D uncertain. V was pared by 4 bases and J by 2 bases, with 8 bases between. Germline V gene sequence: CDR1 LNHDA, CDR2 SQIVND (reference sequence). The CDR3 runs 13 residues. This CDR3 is CASSSQRNTEAFF. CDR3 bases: TGTGCCAGTAGTAGTCAGCGTAACACTGAAGCTTTCTTT.

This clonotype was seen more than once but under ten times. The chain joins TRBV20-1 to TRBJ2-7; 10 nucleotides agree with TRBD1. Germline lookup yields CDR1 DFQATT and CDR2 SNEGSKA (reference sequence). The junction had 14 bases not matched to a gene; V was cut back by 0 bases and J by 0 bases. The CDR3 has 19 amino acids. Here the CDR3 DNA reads TGCAGTGCTAGAGATATGAGGAGGGACAGGGGCCTTTTCTCCTACGAGCAGTACTTC. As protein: CSARDMRRDRGLFSYEQYF.